The clone carrying this TCR beta chain was observed once. Its antigen is unknown. This sample is drawn from a study of cytomegalovirus exposure and HLA in healthy donors. Whole-study findings and limits: Both high specificity and high sensitivity reportedly marked the classifier's diagnosis of cytomegalovirus status. Roughly uniform depth of sequencing across donors was assumed in presence/absence analyses. Researchers reported in a later analysis that common viral pathogens appeared linked to several top clusters.

Vbeta (60) and Jbeta (13) primers were used in the PCR. Profiling relied on immunoSEQ multiplex PCR, and the TCRdb table lists in-frame clones only, not all of them. Of under 200,000 clones listed, 80% to 90% are singletons. The CDR3 is made up of 16 amino acids. With 3 bases removed from V and 2 bases from J, the gap between germline ends came to 17 bases. Germline CDR1 and CDR2: SNHLY and FYNNEI. The source is a woman aged 18-29 years in good health and CMV-seronegative. The V gene is TRBV2, the J gene TRBJ2-7; D unclear. The specimen sequenced was PBMCs. CDR3 amino acids: CASSDLSTRTTYEQYF. DNA for the CDR3: TGTGCCAGCAGTGATCTCTCGACTCGAACAACCTACGAGCAGTACTTC.